This passage covers 21 T cell receptor beta chains from one sample sequenced in a study of control samples from healthy donors and cancer patients. This table comes from immunoSEQ multiplex PCR, and its TCRdb copy is limited to in-frame clones, with some not included. The record lists around 190,000 clones, of which the ten most abundant hold roughly 2%. Input material: blood. All receptors come from a woman in her thirties in good health.

CDR3 sequence: CASSSLRDGYTF. The CDR3 DNA reads as TGTGCCAGCAGTTCTCTAAGGGATGGCTACACCTTC. This chain links TRBV6-2 or TRBV6-3 with TRBJ1-2, with D unclear. V lost 4 bases and J lost 6, with 9 bases in between. The CDR3 runs to 12 residues. Germline V gene lookup returns CDR1 MNHEY and CDR2 SVGEGT.

This CDR3 is CASSYPQAPNTEAFF. CDR3 nucleotide sequence: TGTGCCAGCAGTTACCCCCAGGCCCCGAACACTGAAGCTTTCTTT. The rearrangement joins TRBV6-6 to TRBJ1-1, with D hard to call. Germline CDR1 is MNHNY and CDR2 is SVGAGI (reference sequence). The CDR3 is 15 residues long. Trimming shortened V by 2 bases and J by 1 base, and 11 bases separated the two germline ends.

The CDR3 loop reads CASSHGKGGRGSDTQYF. CDR3 in DNA: TGCGCCAGCAGCCACGGGAAGGGAGGGAGAGGGTCAGATACGCAGTATTTT. This chain joins TRBV4-1 and TRBJ2-3; 7 bases line up with TRBD2. This CDR3 comprises 17 residues. Germline V gives CDR1 MGHRA, CDR2 YSYEKL. Trimming cost V 3 bases and J 4 bases; bases outside gene matches: 13.

The chain employs TRBV5-1 and TRBJ1-2, with D maybe TRBD1 (6 bases). The germline gives CDR1 SGHRS, CDR2 YFSETQ. The V and J ends lost 4 bases and 1 base respectively, with 17 bases between them. The CDR3 is 16 amino acids. The CDR3 DNA is TGCGCCAGCAGCGTGACCCCAGGGGCGTATAACTATGGCTACACCTTC. Its translation: CASSVTPGAYNYGYTF.

This chain uses TRBV18 with TRBJ2-1; D is unclear. The germline gives CDR1 KGHSH, CDR2 LQKENI. The CDR3 has 16 amino acids. Between the trimmed V and J ends, which lost 2 bases and 7 bases, there was a span of 18 bases. As DNA, the CDR3 is TGTGCCAGCTCACCAGACGGAAGGGAAGACCTAAATGAGCAGTTCTTC. Translating gives CASSPDGREDLNEQFF.

The chain links TRBV6-4 to TRBJ1-2; 9 bases fit TRBD1. Trimming cost V 2 bases and J 8 bases; bases outside gene matches: 9. This CDR3 is 15 amino acids long. Germline loops: CDR1 MRHNA, CDR2 SNTAGT. CDR3 nucleotide sequence: TGTGCCAGCAGTGACCAACCCGGGACAGGGAGCGGCTACACCTTC. Its protein is CASSDQPGTGSGYTF.

The rearrangement uses TRBV15 and TRBJ1-1; D may be TRBD1 (5 bases). The V and J ends lost 1 base and 2 bases respectively, with 11 bases between them. Germline CDR1 is LNHNV and CDR2 is YYDKDF (reference sequence). The CDR3 is 15 amino acids. CDR3 residues: CATSRVQGSNTEAFF. The CDR3 region has the DNA TGTGCCACCAGCAGAGTGCAGGGATCCAACACTGAAGCTTTCTTT. Supplemented by reference TRBV15 and TRBJ1-1, the full variable domain reads DAMVIQNPRYQVTQFGKPVTLSCSQTLNHNVMYWYQQKSSQAPKLLFHYYDKDFNNEADTPDNFQSRRPNTSFCFLDIRSPGLGDTAMYLCATSRVQGSNTEAFFGQGTRLTVV.

V and J are TRBV7-3 and TRBJ2-1, with 8 bases lining up with TRBD1. Germline V gives CDR1 SGHTA, CDR2 FQGTGA. V trimming: 4 bases; J trimming: 2 bases; junction bases outside the gene matches: 7. The CDR3 spans 16 residues. This CDR3 is CASSSKGGQAYNEQFF. The CDR3 DNA reads TGTGCCAGCAGCTCCAAGGGGGGACAGGCCTACAATGAGCAGTTCTTC.

This chain connects TRBV2 to TRBJ1-2, with D hard to call. The CDR3 contains 14 residues. Germline V gene sequence: CDR1 SNHLY, CDR2 FYNNEI. Trimming left V 4 bases short and J 2 bases short, with 11 bases between. The CDR3 spells CASSVYPINYGYTF. CDR3 nucleotide sequence: TGTGCCAGCAGTGTCTATCCCATAAACTATGGCTACACCTTC. The full variable domain, in which reference TRBV2 and TRBJ1-2 provide the parts outside the CDR3, is EPEVTQTPSHQVTQMGQEVILRCVPISNHLYFYWYRQILGQKVEFLVSFYNNEISEKSEIFDDQFSVERPDGSNFTLKIRSTKLEDSAMYFCASSVYPINYGYTFGSGTRLTVV.

The V gene is TRBV28, the J gene TRBJ1-1; D not certain. The CDR3 is 13 amino acids. Germline CDR1 and CDR2: MDHEN and SYDVKM. V lost 0 bases to trimming and J lost 8 bases, with 10 bases between them. CDR3 loop: CASSLWSQNEAFF. In nucleotides, the CDR3 is TGTGCCAGCAGTTTATGGTCGCAGAACGAAGCTTTCTTT.

The chain couples TRBV6-1 to TRBJ1-4, with 8 bases aligning to TRBD1. Germline CDR1 and CDR2: MNHNS and SASEGT. The trim removed 0 bases at V and 6 bases at J, leaving 6 bases unmatched. The CDR3 has 16 residues. The CDR3 loop is CASSEALTGADEKLFF. In DNA, the CDR3 is TGTGCCAGCAGTGAAGCGTTGACAGGGGCCGATGAAAAACTGTTTTTT.

This chain joins TRBV5-1 and TRBJ2-6; D may be TRBD1 (6 bases). This CDR3 spans 15 amino acids. V lost 8 bases to trimming and J lost 0 bases, with 12 bases between them. The V gene's germline CDR1 is SGHRS and CDR2 YFSETQ. The CDR3 is CARIYRDSGANVLTF. In nucleotides, the CDR3 is TGCGCCAGAATCTACAGGGACTCTGGGGCCAACGTCCTGACTTTC.

Worth noting for this clone: The germline gene is not matched at one end of the junction; a read error may be the cause. The chain recombines TRBV7-2 with TRBJ1-2; D gene unclear. In germline, CDR1 is SGHTA, CDR2 FQGNSA. The CDR3 covers 15 residues. CDR3 residues: CASSTNRGPSYGYIF. The CDR3 DNA reads TGTGCCAGCAGCACCAACCGCGGCCCATCTTATGGCTACATCTTC.

This chain links TRBV4-1 with TRBJ2-2; tentatively, D is TRBD2 (5 bases). Germline V CDR1 and CDR2: MGHRA, YSYEKL. The CDR3 has 16 residues. Deletions cut 0 bases from V and 4 bases from J, with 12 bases between. CDR3 sequence: CASSQDGRGRTGELFF. The CDR3, as DNA: TGCGCCAGCAGCCAAGATGGCCGGGGTCGCACCGGGGAGCTGTTTTTT.

The V call is TRBV6-5, the J call TRBJ1-1, with D unresolved. Trimming shortened V by 6 bases and J by 11 bases, and 10 bases separated the two germline ends. The CDR3 runs to 10 residues. In germline, CDR1 is MNHEY, CDR2 SVGAGI. CDR3 residues: CASREESAFF. For the CDR3, the DNA is TGTGCCAGCAGAGAGGAATCTGCTTTCTTT.

The chain has TRBV5-4 and TRBJ2-1; D is undetermined. The CDR3 loop spans 15 amino acids. Trimming shortened V by 0 bases and J by 8 bases, and 15 bases separated the two germline ends. CDR1 SGHNT and CDR2 YYREEE come from the germline V gene (reference sequence). In nucleotides, the CDR3 is TGTGCCAGCAGCTTGGGGGCTGGGAACGACGATGAGCAGTTCTTC. Translating it yields CASSLGAGNDDEQFF.

Comments on this clone: In the same sample, other DNA sequences code for this CDR3. This chain links TRBV18 with TRBJ2-5, with unresolved D. Trimming left V 1 base short and J 2 bases short, with 2 bases between. This CDR3 is built from 12 residues. CDR1 and CDR2 (germline): KGHSH, LQKENI. This CDR3 is CASSPQQETQYF. The DNA for the CDR3 is TGTGCCAGCTCACCACAGCAAGAGACCCAGTACTTC.

V gene TRBV11-2 combines with J gene TRBJ2-3; D call uncertain. This CDR3 has 14 residues. Looked up from germline, CDR1 is SGHAT and CDR2 is FQNNGV. The germline V and J ends were trimmed by 4 bases and 0 bases, with 8 bases remaining between them. The CDR3 spells CASSSITSTDTQYF. Here the CDR3 DNA reads TGTGCCAGCAGCTCAATCACTAGCACAGATACGCAGTATTTT.

The chain uses TRBV7-8 and TRBJ1-2; the D is unclear. Germline V CDR1 and CDR2: SGHVS, FQNEAQ. V was shortened by 5 bases and J by 3 bases, with 13 bases between the two germline ends. The CDR3 totals 14 residues. CDR3 residues: CASSPWLGDYGYTF. Written as DNA, the CDR3 is TGTGCCAGCAGCCCTTGGTTGGGCGACTATGGCTACACCTTC.

The V and J genes are TRBV6-6 and TRBJ2-1; 12 bases agree with TRBD2. Germline trimming cut 4 bases from V and 10 bases from J; bases unmatched to any gene: 8. This CDR3 comprises 15 residues. CDR1 MNHNY and CDR2 SVGAGI come from the germline V gene (reference sequence). The CDR3 coding sequence is TGTGCCAGCAGTTGGACTAGCGGGGCTCAAGGCGAGCAGTTCTTC. Its translation: CASSWTSGAQGEQFF.

The CDR3 region has the DNA TGCGCCAGCAAGGCGGTCAGCCCGGGTTCACCCCTCCACTTT. Protein sequence: CASKAVSPGSPLHF. This rearrangement joins TRBV5-1 to TRBJ1-6; no clear D gene. Germline lookup yields CDR1 SGHRS and CDR2 YFSETQ. The CDR3 loop spans 14 amino acids. V was shortened by 6 bases and J by 9 bases, with 16 bases between the two germline ends.